The next 28 T cell receptor beta chains were all read from a single sample in a study of T cells in Graves' hyperthyroidism and ophthalmopathy. Template material for amplifying TCR beta CDR3 regions consisted of RNA transcripts. In the first-round RT-PCR of the TCR CDR3, the HTBI primer set was used. From the multiplex PCR reads, TCRdb called clonotypes with MiXCR, one entry per CDR3 protein. Altogether around 430,000 distinct CDR3 sequences are present, 15% being singletons, with the ten largest covering 32%. The sequenced sample consisted of blood. The source of these receptors is a woman aged 25 to 45 with Graves' hyperthyroidism.

The chain couples TRBV20-1 to TRBJ2-7, with TRBD2 as a possible D gene (6 bases). Trimming removed 1 base at V and 4 bases at J, with 26 bases between. Germline CDR1 and CDR2: DFQATT and SNEGSKA (reference sequence). This CDR3 region has 18 residues. CDR3 sequence: CSARAPGDEEGFEYEQYF. CDR3 bases: TGCAGTGCTAGAGCCCCCGGGGACGAGGAGGGTTTTGAATACGAGCAGTACTTC.

CDR3 nucleotide sequence: TGTGCCAGCTCACCCCCGGACAGCTTGGGTAGCAATCAGCCCCAGCATTTT. Protein product: CASSPPDSLGSNQPQHF. The gene calls are TRBV18 and TRBJ1-5, with a weak D call TRBD1 (6 bases). The CDR3 covers 17 residues. Between the trimmed V and J ends, which lost 3 bases and 0 bases, there was a span of 15 bases. Germline assignment: CDR1 KGHSH and CDR2 LQKENI. The variable domain in full, with the rest retrieved from reference TRBV18 and TRBJ1-5, is NAGVMQNPRHLVRRRGQEARLRCSPMKGHSHVYWYRQLPEEGLKFMVYLQKENIIDESGMPKERFSAEFPKEGPSILRIQQVVRGDSAAYFCASSPPDSLGSNQPQHFGDGTRLSIL.

This clonotype was recorded at least ten times. The chain combines TRBV11-2 with TRBJ2-7; 11 nucleotides agree with TRBD2. Losses at the gene ends were 2 bases for V and 3 bases for J; bases not matched to a gene: 6. The CDR3 consists of 16 residues. Germline lookup yields CDR1 SGHAT and CDR2 FQNNGV. CDR3 bases: TGTGCCAGCAGCTTATTCTCCGGACTAGCGGGCTACGAGCAGTACTTC. This codes for CASSLFSGLAGYEQYF.

The genes are TRBV11-2 and TRBJ1-1; D call uncertain. Per the germline V gene, CDR1 is SGHAT and CDR2 is FQNNGV. CDR3 length: 14 residues. V lost 3 bases, J lost 2 bases, and 10 bases lay in between. The CDR3 sequence is CASSFSDGNTEAFF. The CDR3 bases are TGTGCCAGCAGCTTTTCCGATGGAAACACTGAAGCTTTCTTT.

The rearrangement links TRBV2 to TRBJ2-7; 9 positions agree with TRBD1. Germline V gene lookup returns CDR1 SNHLY and CDR2 FYNNEI. CDR3 length: 13 residues. The ends lost 7 bases at V and 6 bases at J; junction bases unmatched: 7. The CDR3 protein is CASMFGGQGEQYF. The CDR3 bases are TGTGCCAGCATGTTCGGGGGACAGGGCGAGCAGTACTTC.

A few counts support this clonotype. This chain joins TRBV11-2 and TRBJ1-6, with a weak D call TRBD1 (5 bases). This CDR3 has 16 residues. Germline V gene sequence: CDR1 SGHAT, CDR2 FQNNGV. The V end lost 1 base, the J end lost 7 bases, and 14 bases lay between the germline ends. CDR3 protein: CASSLGLGEQNSPLHF. In DNA, the CDR3 is TGTGCCAGCAGCTTAGGGTTAGGGGAACAAAATTCACCCCTCCACTTT. Full variable domain (rest looked up from reference TRBV11-2 and TRBJ1-6): EAGVAQSPRYKIIEKRQSVAFWCNPISGHATLYWYQQILGQGPKLLIQFQNNGVVDDSQLPKDRFSAERLKGVDSTLKIQPAKLEDSAVYLCASSLGLGEQNSPLHFGNGTRLTVT.

This clonotype was recorded many times. The chain links TRBV27 to TRBJ2-7; D gene unclear. There are 14 residues in the CDR3. V lost 0 bases and J lost 0, with 6 bases in between. CDR1 MNHEY and CDR2 SMNVEV come from the germline V gene (reference sequence). The CDR3 sequence is CASSLSDGSYEQYF. For the CDR3, the DNA is TGTGCCAGCAGTTTATCGGACGGCTCCTACGAGCAGTACTTC.

This clonotype turned up a few times. At one of its ends the junction is not consistent with the germline gene, which may arise from a read error. The chain couples TRBV11-2 to TRBJ2-5, with D possibly being TRBD1 (6 bases). The germline V gene encodes CDR1 SGHAT and CDR2 FQNNGV. CDR3 size: 16 residues. The CDR3 sequence: CASSLVSGQIQEAQYF. The DNA of the CDR3 is TGTGCCAGCAGCTTAGTTAGTGGACAGATACAAGAGGCCCAGTACTTC.

This clonotype was observed at least ten times. This chain connects TRBV20-1 to TRBJ1-3; D call uncertain. V lost 3 bases and J 8 bases, leaving 20 bases between the germline ends. The CDR3 contains 15 residues. Looked up from germline, CDR1 is DFQATT and CDR2 is SNEGSKA (reference sequence). The CDR3 sequence is CSARGPIQSSHTIYF. CDR3 bases: TGCAGTGCTAGGGGCCCAATCCAATCCAGTCACACCATATATTTT.

There are a few counts of this clonotype. V usage is TRBV11-2 and J usage is TRBJ1-3; D unresolved. The CDR3 extends over 16 amino acids. The V end lost 5 bases, the J end lost 0 bases, and 14 bases lay between the germline ends. CDR1 and CDR2 from the germline V gene are SGHAT and FQNNGV. Written as DNA, the CDR3 is TGTGCCAGCAGCCCTCGTAACACAAACTCTGGAAACACCATATATTTT. It is translated as CASSPRNTNSGNTIYF. The entire variable domain, with the rest obtained from reference TRBV11-2 and TRBJ1-3, is as follows: EAGVAQSPRYKIIEKRQSVAFWCNPISGHATLYWYQQILGQGPKLLIQFQNNGVVDDSQLPKDRFSAERLKGVDSTLKIQPAKLEDSAVYLCASSPRNTNSGNTIYFGEGSWLTVV.

This sequence joins TRBV29-1 and TRBJ1-5; no clear D. This CDR3 spans 13 amino acids. V dropped 5 bases and J dropped 1 base, with 9 bases sitting between them. Germline V gene lookup returns CDR1 SQVTM and CDR2 ANQGSEA. CDR3 residues: CSVTTDSNQPQHF. CDR3 in DNA: TGCAGCGTTACTACGGACAGCAATCAGCCCCAGCATTTT.

This clonotype has just a few counts. The CDR3 DNA reads as TGTGCCAGCAGCGCGGCAGGTTTGCCTTCCTACAATGAGCAGTTCTTC. This encodes CASSAAGLPSYNEQFF. V and J are TRBV28 and TRBJ2-1, with D unresolved. CDR1 and CDR2 (germline): MDHEN, SYDVKM. CDR3 length: 16 amino acids. With 6 bases removed from V and 1 base from J, the gap between germline ends came to 16 bases.

At least ten counts were recorded for this clonotype. J is TRBJ2-1 and V is TRBV28, with D perhaps given as TRBD1 or TRBD2 (5 bases each). From germline, CDR1 is MDHEN and CDR2 SYDVKM. The V end lost 2 bases, the J end lost 4 bases, and 12 bases lay between the germline ends. The CDR3 loop spans 15 amino acids. The CDR3 DNA is TGTGCCAGCAGTTTAGAGGGCAGGGTTTACAATGAGCAGTTCTTC. Amino acids: CASSLEGRVYNEQFF.

This clonotype has a count of ten or more. The rearrangement joins TRBV2 to TRBJ1-5, with a weak D call TRBD1 (5 bases). Deletions cut 8 bases from V and 1 base from J, with 18 bases between. In germline, CDR1 is SNHLY, CDR2 FYNNEI. This CDR3 has 16 amino acids. CDR3 amino acids: CASVSMGPPSNQPQHF. The DNA for the CDR3 is TGTGCCAGCGTTTCTATGGGGCCGCCAAGCAATCAGCCCCAGCATTTT.

The chain uses TRBV11-1 and TRBJ1-3, with D possibly being TRBD1 (6 bases). V shed 4 bases and J shed 4 bases, with 11 bases lying between them. Germline V lookup: CDR1 SGHAT, CDR2 FQDESV (reference sequence). This CDR3 spans 14 amino acids. The CDR3 DNA reads TGTGCCAGCAGCTCGGGACAAAACGGAAACACCATATATTTT. It translates to CASSSGQNGNTIYF.

This clonotype appeared a single time. The J gene is TRBJ2-7, the V gene TRBV4-2; the D gene could be TRBD1 or TRBD2 (5 bases each). The ends were cut back, 3 bases at V and 9 bases at J, with 21 bases in the middle. This CDR3 has 15 residues. Germline CDR1 reads LGHNA; CDR2 reads YNFKEQ. CDR3 amino acids: CASSQVGQGPSLQYF. In nucleotides, the CDR3 is TGTGCCAGCAGCCAGGTGGGGCAGGGACCTTCCCTGCAGTACTTC.

The genes are TRBV12-3 or TRBV12-4 and TRBJ2-1; 7 bases are a match to TRBD2. Losses at the gene ends were 7 bases for V and 10 bases for J; bases not matched to a gene: 13. The CDR3 runs to 14 residues. The CDR3 bases are TGTGCCAGCATCGGTGGGAGGGCCACGGGGGAGCAGTTCTTC. The encoded protein is CASIGGRATGEQFF.

The chain is built from TRBV5-6 and TRBJ2-1; 11 nucleotides agree with TRBD2. Germline CDR1 reads SGHDT; CDR2 reads YYEEEE. The CDR3 contains 15 residues. J was trimmed by 8 bases and V by 2 bases; bases with no gene match: 6. The CDR3 nucleotides are TGTGCCAGCAGCTTAGATTTAGCGGGAGGGGATGAGCAGTTCTTC. Its translation is CASSLDLAGGDEQFF.

The sample holds a few counts of this clonotype. The CDR3 reads CASSPATSSYNEQFF. CDR3 sequence (DNA): TGCGCCAGCAGCCCGGCTACGAGCTCCTACAATGAGCAGTTCTTC. This chain connects TRBV5-1 to TRBJ2-1; D ambiguous. This CDR3 has 15 residues. Trimming cost V 4 bases and J 0 bases, with 11 bases left between them. From germline, CDR1 is SGHRS and CDR2 YFSETQ.

This clonotype was recorded a few times. V is TRBV30 and J is TRBJ2-3; tentatively, D is TRBD1 or TRBD2 (6 bases each). The CDR3 covers 14 residues. Trimming shortened V by 0 bases and J by 5 bases, and 12 bases separated the two germline ends. Germline assignment: CDR1 GTSNPN and CDR2 SVGIG (reference sequence). CDR3 in amino acids: CAWSVRGQGDTQYF. The CDR3 nucleotides read TGTGCCTGGAGTGTACGGGGGCAGGGAGATACGCAGTATTTT.

This clonotype showed up many times. The chain recombines TRBV29-1 with TRBJ1-2; D is ambiguous. CDR1 and CDR2 (germline): SQVTM, ANQGSEA. This CDR3 comprises 9 residues. The V end lost 5 bases, the J end lost 8 bases, and 6 bases lay between the germline ends. The chain's CDR3 is CSVTEGYTF. As DNA, the CDR3 is TGCAGCGTTACTGAAGGCTACACCTTC.

In regard to this clonotype: A much larger clone lies a single base off, so this may be a read error. The chain recombines TRBV5-1 with TRBJ2-7, with 7 bases aligning to TRBD1. CDR3 length: 15 residues. Per the germline V gene, CDR1 is SGHRS and CDR2 is YFSETQ. CDR3 region: CASSPGDRLSYKQYF. DNA of the CDR3: TGCGCCAGCAGCCCAGGGGACAGACTCTCCTACAAGCAGTACTTC.

This clonotype showed up just a few times. The gene calls are TRBV29-1 and TRBJ2-3, with D perhaps TRBD2 (6 bases). This CDR3 has 12 residues. Trimming removed 7 bases at V and 1 base at J, with 9 bases between. The germline V gene has CDR1 SQVTM and CDR2 ANQGSEA. CDR3 nucleotides: TGCAGCGCCCCTAGCGGCACAGATACGCAGTATTTT. It codes for CSAPSGTDTQYF.

A note on this clonotype: One end of the junction does not line up with germline, which may come from a read error. The genes are TRBV11-2 and TRBJ2-1; 11 positions match TRBD2. Looked up from germline, CDR1 is SGHAT and CDR2 is FQNNGV. CDR3 length: 18 residues. The CDR3 DNA reads as TGTGCCAGCAGCCTAGAGGTACGACTAGCGGGAACTTACAATGAGCAGTTCTTC. Translating gives CASSLEVRLAGTYNEQFF.

This clonotype was seen ten or more times. The rearrangement links TRBV3-1 to TRBJ2-5; D may be TRBD2 (6 bases). Per the germline V gene, CDR1 is LGHDT and CDR2 is YNNKEL (reference sequence). This CDR3 has 16 residues. V lost 4 bases, J lost 5 bases, and 20 bases lay in between. CDR3 protein: CASSRQERGGSETQYF. The CDR3 DNA reads TGTGCCAGCAGCCGCCAAGAGAGGGGAGGCTCCGAGACCCAGTACTTC.

This clonotype was found many times. The chain employs TRBV7-9 and TRBJ2-3; D is ambiguous. The germline CDR1 and CDR2 sequences are SEHNR and FQNEAQ (reference sequence). The CDR3 sequence is 15 residues long. Trimming removed 1 base from V and 5 bases from J, with 13 bases in between. CDR3 region: CASSLGGRERDTQYF. The CDR3 DNA follows: TGTGCCAGCAGCTTAGGTGGCCGCGAAAGAGATACGCAGTATTTT.

This clonotype was seen repeatedly, ten times or more. The chain uses TRBV2 and TRBJ1-1, with 9 bases matching TRBD1. Trimming removed 5 bases from V and 8 bases from J; junction bases left unmatched: 9. Germline V gene lookup returns CDR1 SNHLY and CDR2 FYNNEI. This CDR3 is built from 14 residues. The CDR3 nucleotides read TGTGCCAGCAGTATCCCGGGACAGGGAGTCGAAGCTTTCTTT. The encoded protein is CASSIPGQGVEAFF.

The chain has TRBV7-2 and TRBJ2-3; the D call may be TRBD1 or TRBD2 (5 bases each). The CDR3 spans 16 residues. The germline V and J ends were trimmed by 5 bases and 0 bases, with 15 bases remaining between them. CDR1 SGHTA and CDR2 FQGNSA come from the germline V gene. CDR3 nucleotide sequence: TGTGCCAGCAGCCCAGGGACGGATACTAGCACAGATACGCAGTATTTT. This gives the protein CASSPGTDTSTDTQYF.